This entry features one TCR beta chain sequence. What it binds is not known. The record originates from a study of shared clonotypes between healthy human individuals. Whole-study results and caveats: Naive subsets usually exceeded memory subsets in estimated richness.

Approximately 30,000 T cell genomes (approximately 180 ng DNA) went into each sorted-subset replicate. Repertoires were generated with immunoSEQ multiplex PCR, while TCRdb's copy carries only in-frame clones and drops some. This sample carries under 2,500,000 clones, almost 96% of them seen once, and the ten largest clones take roughly 0.13%. This sequence was found in a man younger than 35 in good health. The specimen sequenced was naive CD4+ T cells sorted from blood. The sample's subset: CD45RA+ positively selected.

The CDR3 DNA reads TGTGCCAGCACCTCGGCACAGGGGGGTACCTACGAGCAGTACTTC. Protein sequence: CASTSAQGGTYEQYF. The gene calls are TRBV6-5 and TRBJ2-7; 8 bases map to TRBD1. Germline-derived CDR1 and CDR2 are MNHEY and SVGAGI. The CDR3 covers 15 residues. V shed 7 bases and J 2 bases; nucleotides not matched to a gene: 10.